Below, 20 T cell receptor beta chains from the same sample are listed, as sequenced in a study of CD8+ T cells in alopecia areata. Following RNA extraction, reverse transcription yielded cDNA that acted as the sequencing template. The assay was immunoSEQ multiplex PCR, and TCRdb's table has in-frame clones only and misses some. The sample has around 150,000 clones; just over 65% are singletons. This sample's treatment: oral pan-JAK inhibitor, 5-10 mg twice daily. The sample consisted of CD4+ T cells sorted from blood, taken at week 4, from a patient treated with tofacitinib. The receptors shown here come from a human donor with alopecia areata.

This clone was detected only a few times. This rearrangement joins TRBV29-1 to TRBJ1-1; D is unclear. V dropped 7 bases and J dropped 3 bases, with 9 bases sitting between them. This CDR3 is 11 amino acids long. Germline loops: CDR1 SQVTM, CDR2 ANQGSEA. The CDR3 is CSAEGYTEAFF. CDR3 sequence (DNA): TGCAGCGCGGAGGGTTACACTGAAGCTTTCTTT.

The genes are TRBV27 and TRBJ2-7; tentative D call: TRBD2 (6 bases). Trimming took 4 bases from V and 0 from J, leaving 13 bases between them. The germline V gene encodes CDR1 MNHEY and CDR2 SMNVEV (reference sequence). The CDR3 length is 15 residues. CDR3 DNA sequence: TGTGCCAGCAGTTCGAGGCGGGGTGGCTCCTACGAGCAGTACTTC. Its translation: CASSSRRGGSYEQYF.

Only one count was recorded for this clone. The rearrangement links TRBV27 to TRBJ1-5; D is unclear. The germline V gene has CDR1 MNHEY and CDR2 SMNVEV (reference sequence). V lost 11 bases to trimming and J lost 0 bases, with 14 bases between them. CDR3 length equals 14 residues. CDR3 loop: CASRGGLSNQPQHF. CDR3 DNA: TGTGCCTCTCGGGGAGGCCTTAGCAATCAGCCCCAGCATTTT.

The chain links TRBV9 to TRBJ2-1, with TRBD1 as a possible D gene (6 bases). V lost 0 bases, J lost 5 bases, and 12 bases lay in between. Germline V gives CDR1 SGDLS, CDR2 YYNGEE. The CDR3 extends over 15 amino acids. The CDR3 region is CASSVEAGANNEQFF. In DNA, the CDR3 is TGTGCCAGCAGCGTAGAGGCAGGGGCCAACAATGAGCAGTTCTTC.

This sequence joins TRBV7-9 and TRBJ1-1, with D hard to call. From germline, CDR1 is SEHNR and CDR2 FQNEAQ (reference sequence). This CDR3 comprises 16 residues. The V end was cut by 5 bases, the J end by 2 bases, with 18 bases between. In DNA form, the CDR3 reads TGTGCCAGCAGCCCCCCCCTGAGGGAGGGAAACACTGAAGCTTTCTTT. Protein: CASSPPLREGNTEAFF.

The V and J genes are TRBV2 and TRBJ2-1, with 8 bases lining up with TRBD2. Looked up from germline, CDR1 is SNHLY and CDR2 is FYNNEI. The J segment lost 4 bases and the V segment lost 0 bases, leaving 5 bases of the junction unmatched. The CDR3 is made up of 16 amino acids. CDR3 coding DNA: TGTGCCAGCAGTGAAGCGCCGGGACTAGAATACAATGAGCAGTTCTTC. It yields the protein CASSEAPGLEYNEQFF. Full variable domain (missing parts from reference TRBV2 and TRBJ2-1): EPEVTQTPSHQVTQMGQEVILRCVPISNHLYFYWYRQILGQKVEFLVSFYNNEISEKSEIFDDQFSVERPDGSNFTLKIRSTKLEDSAMYFCASSEAPGLEYNEQFFGPGTRLTVL.

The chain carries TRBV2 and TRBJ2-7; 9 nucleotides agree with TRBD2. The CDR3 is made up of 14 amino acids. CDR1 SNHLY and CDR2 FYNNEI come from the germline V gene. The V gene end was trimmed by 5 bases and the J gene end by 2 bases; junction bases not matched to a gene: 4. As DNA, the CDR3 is TGTGCCAGCAGTCTAGCGGGACCAGCCTACGAGCAGTACTTC. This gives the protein CASSLAGPAYEQYF.

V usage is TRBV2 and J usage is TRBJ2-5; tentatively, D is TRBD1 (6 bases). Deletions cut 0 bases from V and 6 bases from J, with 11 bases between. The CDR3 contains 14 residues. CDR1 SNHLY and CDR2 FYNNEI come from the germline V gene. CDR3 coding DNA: TGTGCCAGCAGTGAAGCGCGGCAGGGGAAGACCCAGTACTTC. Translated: CASSEARQGKTQYF.

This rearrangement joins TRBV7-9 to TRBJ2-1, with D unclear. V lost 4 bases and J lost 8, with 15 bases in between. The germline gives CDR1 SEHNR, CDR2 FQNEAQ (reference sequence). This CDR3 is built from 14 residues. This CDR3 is CASSYTRLSDEQFF. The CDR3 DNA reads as TGTGCCAGCAGCTACACTCGACTCTCCGATGAGCAGTTCTTC.

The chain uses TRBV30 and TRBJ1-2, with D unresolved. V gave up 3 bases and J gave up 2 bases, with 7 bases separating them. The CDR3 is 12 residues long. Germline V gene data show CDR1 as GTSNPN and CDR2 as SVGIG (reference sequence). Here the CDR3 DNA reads TGTGCCTGGAGGGTGGGGAACTATGGCTACACCTTC. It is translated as CAWRVGNYGYTF.

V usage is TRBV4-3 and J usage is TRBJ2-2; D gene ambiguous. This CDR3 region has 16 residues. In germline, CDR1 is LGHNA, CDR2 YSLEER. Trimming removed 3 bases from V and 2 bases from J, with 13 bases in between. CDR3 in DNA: TGCGCCAGCAGCCAGGAACTCCTCTCCAACACCGGGGAGCTGTTTTTT. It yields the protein CASSQELLSNTGELFF.

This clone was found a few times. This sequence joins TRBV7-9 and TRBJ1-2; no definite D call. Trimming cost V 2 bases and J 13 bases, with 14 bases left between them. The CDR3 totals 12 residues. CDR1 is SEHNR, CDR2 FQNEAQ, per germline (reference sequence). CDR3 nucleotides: TGTGCCAGCAGCTTATGGGAGGCGGCGACCACCTTC. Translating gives CASSLWEAATTF.

The CDR3 here is CSVEEGTGGRGQFF. The CDR3 DNA is TGCAGCGTTGAAGAAGGGACAGGGGGCAGAGGGCAGTTCTTC. The V call is TRBV29-1, the J call TRBJ2-1, with TRBD1 matching over 12 bases. CDR3 length: 14 amino acids. V lost 0 bases, J lost 12 bases, and 6 bases stayed unmatched. CDR1 SQVTM and CDR2 ANQGSEA come from the germline V gene.

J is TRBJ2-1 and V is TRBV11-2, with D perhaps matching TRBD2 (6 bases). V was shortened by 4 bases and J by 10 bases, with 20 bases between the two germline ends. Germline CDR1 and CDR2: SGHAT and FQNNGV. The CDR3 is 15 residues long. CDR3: CASSSGGGTGKEQFF. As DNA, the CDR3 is TGTGCCAGCAGCTCCGGCGGAGGGACGGGCAAGGAGCAGTTCTTC.

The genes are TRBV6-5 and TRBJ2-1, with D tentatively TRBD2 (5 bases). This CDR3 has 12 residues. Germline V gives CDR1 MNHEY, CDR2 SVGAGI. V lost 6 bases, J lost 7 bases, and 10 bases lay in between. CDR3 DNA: TGTGCCAGCAGCCCCACGGGGAATGAGCAGTTCTTC. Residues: CASSPTGNEQFF.

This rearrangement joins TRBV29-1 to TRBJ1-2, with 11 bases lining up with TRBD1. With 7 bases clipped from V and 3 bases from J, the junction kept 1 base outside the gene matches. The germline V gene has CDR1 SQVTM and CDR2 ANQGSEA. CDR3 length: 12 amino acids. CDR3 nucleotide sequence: TGCAGCGGGGGACAGGGGGACTATGGCTACACCTTC. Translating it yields CSGGQGDYGYTF.

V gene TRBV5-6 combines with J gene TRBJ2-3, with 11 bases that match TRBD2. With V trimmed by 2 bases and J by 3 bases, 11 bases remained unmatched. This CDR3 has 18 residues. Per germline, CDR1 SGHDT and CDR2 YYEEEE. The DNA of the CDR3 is TGTGCCAGCAGCTTAAGGAGACTAGCGGGGTTGGATACAGATACGCAGTATTTT. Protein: CASSLRRLAGLDTDTQYF.

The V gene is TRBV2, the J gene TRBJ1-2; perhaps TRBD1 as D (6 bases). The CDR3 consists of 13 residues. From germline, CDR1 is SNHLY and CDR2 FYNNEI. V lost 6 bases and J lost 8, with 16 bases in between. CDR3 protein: CASSGTSAEGYTF. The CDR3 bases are TGTGCCAGCAGCGGGACATCTGCAGAAGGCTACACCTTC.

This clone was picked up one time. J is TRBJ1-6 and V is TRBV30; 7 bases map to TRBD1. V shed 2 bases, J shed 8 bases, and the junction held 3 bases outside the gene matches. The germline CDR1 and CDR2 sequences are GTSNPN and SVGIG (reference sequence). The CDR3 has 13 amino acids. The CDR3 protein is CAWSSTGDSPLHF. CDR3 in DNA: TGTGCCTGGAGTTCCACAGGGGATTCACCCCTCCACTTT.

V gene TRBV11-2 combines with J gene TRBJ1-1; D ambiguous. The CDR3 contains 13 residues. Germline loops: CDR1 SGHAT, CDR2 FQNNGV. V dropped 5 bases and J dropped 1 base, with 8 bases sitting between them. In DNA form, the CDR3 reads TGTGCCAGCAGCCCGAGGGCGAACACTGAAGCTTTCTTT. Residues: CASSPRANTEAFF. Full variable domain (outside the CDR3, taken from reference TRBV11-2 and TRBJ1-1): EAGVAQSPRYKIIEKRQSVAFWCNPISGHATLYWYQQILGQGPKLLIQFQNNGVVDDSQLPKDRFSAERLKGVDSTLKIQPAKLEDSAVYLCASSPRANTEAFFGQGTRLTVV.